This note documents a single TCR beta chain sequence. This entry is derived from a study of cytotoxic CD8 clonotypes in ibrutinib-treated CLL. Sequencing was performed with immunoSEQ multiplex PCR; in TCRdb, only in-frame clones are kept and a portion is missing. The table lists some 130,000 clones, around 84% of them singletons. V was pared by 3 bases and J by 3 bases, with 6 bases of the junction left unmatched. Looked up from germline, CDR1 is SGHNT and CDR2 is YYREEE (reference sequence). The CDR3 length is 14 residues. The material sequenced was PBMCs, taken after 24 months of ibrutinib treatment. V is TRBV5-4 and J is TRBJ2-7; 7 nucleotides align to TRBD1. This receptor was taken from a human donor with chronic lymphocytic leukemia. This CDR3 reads CASSSGTVVYEQYF. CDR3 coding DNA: TGTGCCAGCAGCTCAGGGACAGTTGTCTACGAGCAGTACTTC.